This T cell receptor (beta chain) appears in the sequencing data of a study of tumor T cells in aggressive B-cell lymphoma. Repertoires were generated with immunoSEQ multiplex PCR, while TCRdb's copy carries only in-frame clones and drops some. The table shows around 5,800 clones, with about 80% occurring only once. The CDR3 covers 15 residues. The ends were cut back, 0 bases at V and 2 bases at J, with 10 bases in the middle. Germline assignment: CDR1 SGDLS and CDR2 YYNGEE. The sample consisted of tumor tissue. The TCR sequence derives from an adult with diffuse large B cell lymphoma. The genes are TRBV9 and TRBJ2-3, with D maybe TRBD1 (6 bases). CDR3 DNA: TGTGCCAGCAGCGTAGACAGGGTCCCCACAGATACGCAGTATTTT. Translated, it gives CASSVDRVPTDTQYF.